The clone carrying this TCR beta chain was seen only a few times. These data originate in a study of neurological immune-mediated disorders. 5'RACE employing 10-nucleotide random UMIs yielded the cDNA. TCRdb processed the 5' RACE reads anew with MiXCR; each CDR3 protein has one entry. The data contain approximately 70,000 distinct CDR3 sequences, around 3.9% of them singletons. The sequence was obtained from a man aged 25 to 40 with multiple sclerosis. Sequencing used PBMCs.

Here the CDR3 reads CASSINREQETQYF. CDR3 DNA sequence: TGTGCCAGTAGTATTAACCGGGAACAAGAGACCCAGTACTTC. The chain joins TRBV19 to TRBJ2-5; tentatively, D is TRBD2 (5 bases). In germline, CDR1 is LNHDA, CDR2 SQIVND (reference sequence). V shed 3 bases and J shed 2 bases, with 10 bases lying between them. This CDR3 region has 14 residues.